The 27 T cell receptor beta chains reported below all come from one sample, sequenced in a study of identical twins. Using its own MiXCR run on the 5' RACE reads, TCRdb lists one record per CDR3 protein. The sample contains about 520,000 distinct CDR3 sequences, less than 25% of which appear only once. The same specimen was also included in a second study, on T cells expressing NK-cell markers.

Sequenced: CD4+ T cells sorted from blood. These receptors were taken from a woman aged 18-29 years in good health.

The chain carries TRBV4-2 and TRBJ2-7; 13 bases agree with TRBD2. CDR1 LGHNA and CDR2 YNFKEQ come from the germline V gene. This CDR3 region has 18 residues. V dropped 4 bases and J dropped 1; count of bases not matched to a gene: 10. For the CDR3, the DNA is TGTGCCAGCAGCCCCCAGGGAACTAGCGGGGGGGTATCCTACGAGCAGTACTTC. Amino acids: CASSPQGTSGGVSYEQYF.

The V gene is TRBV6-2 or TRBV6-3, the J gene TRBJ1-5; 9 bases are a match to TRBD1. The CDR3 spans 15 residues. The germline V gene has CDR1 MNHEY and CDR2 SVGEGT. The V segment lost 6 bases and the J segment 3 bases; nucleotides outside the gene matches: 6. The CDR3 sequence is CASSATGGTNQPQHF. The CDR3 DNA sequence: TGTGCCAGCAGCGCGACAGGGGGGACCAATCAGCCCCAGCATTTT.

The V gene is TRBV15, the J gene TRBJ2-3; 9 bases align to TRBD2. Germline lookup yields CDR1 LNHNV and CDR2 YYDKDF (reference sequence). With V trimmed by 4 bases and J by 6 bases, 8 bases remained unmatched. This CDR3 contains 15 residues. In nucleotides, the CDR3 is TGTGCCACCAGCAATAGACTAGCGGCGGAGGATACGCAGTATTTT. It is translated as CATSNRLAAEDTQYF. The complete variable domain, with remaining parts taken from reference TRBV15 and TRBJ2-3, reads DAMVIQNPRYQVTQFGKPVTLSCSQTLNHNVMYWYQQKSSQAPKLLFHYYDKDFNNEADTPDNFQSRRPNTSFCFLDIRSPGLGDTAMYLCATSNRLAAEDTQYFGPGTRLTVL.

This clonotype was observed a handful of times. The V gene is TRBV27, the J gene TRBJ2-7; D is undetermined. This CDR3 has 14 amino acids. Germline CDR1 and CDR2: MNHEY and SMNVEV (reference sequence). V lost 3 bases and J 0 bases, leaving 9 bases between the germline ends. The DNA for the CDR3 is TGTGCCAGCAGTTTGAAGCTTAGCTCCTACGAGCAGTACTTC. Translating it yields CASSLKLSSYEQYF.

V usage is TRBV29-1 and J usage is TRBJ2-5; TRBD1 is a possible D gene (5 bases). V was trimmed by 3 bases and J by 2 bases, leaving 13 bases between them. This CDR3 has 14 residues. Per the germline V gene, CDR1 is SQVTM and CDR2 is ANQGSEA. DNA of the CDR3: TGCAGCGTTGATGGTAGCCACAGGCAAGAGACCCAGTACTTC. Translation gives CSVDGSHRQETQYF.

The rearrangement joins TRBV4-1 to TRBJ2-5; D is perhaps TRBD2 (6 bases). Germline V gene lookup returns CDR1 MGHRA and CDR2 YSYEKL. This CDR3 has 16 residues. V shed 5 bases and J shed 5 bases, with 21 bases lying between them. The CDR3 DNA reads TGCGCCAGCAGCTCCGAGTGGCGGGGCCGGGGGGAGACCCAGTACTTC. Its protein is CASSSEWRGRGETQYF.

This sequence joins TRBV2 and TRBJ2-7, with TRBD2 matching over 8 bases. This CDR3 contains 15 residues. With V trimmed by 7 bases and J by 3 bases, 11 bases remained unmatched. The germline gives CDR1 SNHLY, CDR2 FYNNEI. The CDR3 bases are TGTGCCAGCACCGAGGAACTAGCGGCCTACTACGAGCAGTACTTC. Translating it yields CASTEELAAYYEQYF.

This clonotype was seen a handful of times. The chain carries TRBV11-2 and TRBJ2-2; a possible D gene is TRBD2 (6 bases). V lost 0 bases, J lost 5 bases, and 19 bases lay in between. The germline CDR1 and CDR2 sequences are SGHAT and FQNNGV. The CDR3 loop spans 18 amino acids. In DNA, the CDR3 is TGTGCCAGCAGCTTAGAAAAATTATTGGCGGGATGGACCGGGGAGCTGTTTTTT. Translated, it gives CASSLEKLLAGWTGELFF. The full variable domain, in which reference TRBV11-2 and TRBJ2-2 provide the parts outside the CDR3, is EAGVAQSPRYKIIEKRQSVAFWCNPISGHATLYWYQQILGQGPKLLIQFQNNGVVDDSQLPKDRFSAERLKGVDSTLKIQPAKLEDSAVYLCASSLEKLLAGWTGELFFGEGSRLTVL.

This clonotype was seen at least ten times. This chain connects TRBV4-1 to TRBJ2-7; TRBD1 might be the D (5 bases). This CDR3 spans 15 amino acids. Trimming left V 0 bases short and J 2 bases short, with 11 bases between. The germline V gene has CDR1 MGHRA and CDR2 YSYEKL. CDR3 DNA sequence: TGCGCCAGCAGCCAAGACCACAGGCCAGCCTACGAGCAGTACTTC. Translation: CASSQDHRPAYEQYF.

This clonotype was picked up many times. CDR3 sequence: CASSRQGAGDEQFF. Here the CDR3 DNA reads TGTGCCAGCTCACGGCAGGGGGCCGGCGATGAGCAGTTCTTC. The V gene is TRBV12-3 or TRBV12-4, the J gene TRBJ2-1; 8 bases are shared with TRBD1. The CDR3 covers 14 residues. V lost 8 bases, J lost 8 bases, and 11 bases stayed unmatched.

The rearrangement links TRBV6-1 to TRBJ2-3; D may correspond to TRBD1 or TRBD2 (5 bases each). Germline values: CDR1 MNHNS, CDR2 SASEGT. Trimming cost V 5 bases and J 0 bases, with 12 bases left between them. The CDR3 is made up of 15 amino acids. DNA for the CDR3: TGTGCCAGCAGTACACTGGGGACGAGCACAGATACGCAGTATTTT. Its protein is CASSTLGTSTDTQYF.

This clonotype was found a few times. The chain combines TRBV6-1 with TRBJ2-6; 7 bases map to TRBD1. The junction had 9 bases not matched to a gene; V was cut back by 7 bases and J by 0 bases. CDR1 and CDR2 (germline): MNHNS, SASEGT. The CDR3 contains 17 residues. CDR3 nucleotides: TGTGCCAGCACTCCTCGGACAGGACGCTCTGGGGCCAACGTCCTGACTTTC. It translates to CASTPRTGRSGANVLTF.

The rearrangement links TRBV6-1 to TRBJ2-7; the D is unclear. Germline CDR1 is MNHNS and CDR2 is SASEGT. Trimming took off 5 bases at V and 1 base at J, with 18 bases between the two ends. This CDR3 comprises 16 residues. The chain's CDR3 is CASSPHGPPVSYEQYF. The CDR3 DNA reads TGTGCCAGCAGTCCCCACGGTCCCCCTGTTTCCTACGAGCAGTACTTC.

The chain links TRBV12-3 or TRBV12-4 to TRBJ1-4, with TRBD1 matching 7 bases. Trimming removed 6 bases from V and 7 bases from J; junction bases left unmatched: 8. This CDR3 is built from 14 residues. This CDR3 is CASRPTGSIEKLFF. CDR3 in DNA: TGTGCCAGCAGGCCGACAGGGAGCATTGAAAAACTGTTTTTT.

The chain carries TRBV11-2 and TRBJ2-7, with D unresolved. Germline V gene sequence: CDR1 SGHAT, CDR2 FQNNGV. With 0 bases removed from V and 2 bases from J, the gap between germline ends came to 17 bases. The CDR3 runs to 17 residues. Here the CDR3 reads CASSLERVLTKPYEQYF. In DNA, the CDR3 is TGTGCCAGCAGCTTAGAGCGTGTTCTTACCAAACCCTACGAGCAGTACTTC.

This clonotype was recorded a few times. The V call is TRBV29-1, the J call TRBJ1-2; tentative D call: TRBD1 (6 bases). The CDR3 extends over 12 amino acids. From germline, CDR1 is SQVTM and CDR2 ANQGSEA. Trimming shortened V by 5 bases and J by 8 bases, and 15 bases separated the two germline ends. The CDR3 loop is CSVSRTALGYTF. The CDR3 DNA reads as TGCAGCGTTTCCAGGACAGCCCTAGGCTACACCTTC.

The CDR3 region has the DNA TGCAGTGCTTCTCTAGCGGGAGGCGGGCATGAGCAGTTCTTC. It translates to CSASLAGGGHEQFF. The chain joins TRBV20-1 to TRBJ2-1; 11 nucleotides line up with TRBD2. Germline CDR1 is DFQATT and CDR2 is SNEGSKA (reference sequence). The CDR3 consists of 14 residues. J was trimmed by 8 bases and V by 5 bases; bases with no gene match: 8.

This clonotype came up a few times. The chain joins TRBV7-2 to TRBJ2-5, with 8 bases that match TRBD1. CDR1 and CDR2 from the germline V gene are SGHTA and FQGNSA. The CDR3 consists of 13 residues. V shed 5 bases and J 6 bases; nucleotides not matched to a gene: 5. The chain's CDR3 is CASSPGTGQTQYF. The CDR3 region has the DNA TGTGCCAGCAGCCCAGGGACAGGCCAGACCCAGTACTTC.

This clonotype was observed many times. This chain connects TRBV4-3 to TRBJ1-1; D gene ambiguous. The CDR3 has 13 amino acids. V lost 4 bases to trimming and J lost 0 bases, with 6 bases between them. Germline V lookup: CDR1 LGHNA, CDR2 YSLEER. The chain's CDR3 is CASSPQMNTEAFF. The CDR3 coding sequence is TGCGCCAGCAGCCCTCAGATGAACACTGAAGCTTTCTTT.

This chain joins TRBV12-3 or TRBV12-4 and TRBJ2-1; possibly TRBD2 for D (5 bases). The ends were cut back, 6 bases at V and 0 bases at J, with 12 bases in the middle. The CDR3 sequence is 15 residues long. The CDR3, as DNA: TGTGCCAGCAGCCCCCAGCGGAGCTCCTACAATGAGCAGTTCTTC. This codes for CASSPQRSSYNEQFF.

This chain uses TRBV10-3 with TRBJ1-6, with D perhaps TRBD1 (6 bases). The length of the CDR3 is 12 residues. Germline CDR1 reads ENHRY; CDR2 reads SYGVKD. V gave up 8 bases and J gave up 9 bases, with 11 bases separating them. The CDR3 bases are TGTGCCATCCGACAGGAGGGTTCACCCCTCCACTTT. Its translation: CAIRQEGSPLHF.

This clonotype was detected only a few times. Here the CDR3 DNA reads TGCAGTGCTAGAGATGAGGGAGCGGGAGCTTTCTTT. This translates into CSARDEGAGAFF. The rearrangement links TRBV20-1 to TRBJ1-1; D remains unclear. Germline assignment: CDR1 DFQATT and CDR2 SNEGSKA (reference sequence). This CDR3 is 12 amino acids long. Trimming shortened V by 0 bases and J by 10 bases, and 12 bases separated the two germline ends.

This clonotype was seen many times. This chain uses TRBV28 with TRBJ2-7; 8 bases are shared with TRBD2. With 8 bases clipped from V and 1 base from J, the junction kept 7 bases outside the gene matches. Germline values: CDR1 MDHEN, CDR2 SYDVKM. CDR3 length equals 14 residues. The CDR3 loop reads CASRGGTTSYEQYF. CDR3 in DNA: TGTGCCAGCCGGGGGGGGACAACTTCCTACGAGCAGTACTTC.

V and J are TRBV20-1 and TRBJ2-5; TRBD2 aligns across 11 bases. The V and J ends lost 4 bases and 2 bases, in that order; junction bases with no gene match: 9. The CDR3 is made up of 16 amino acids. Germline V gives CDR1 DFQATT, CDR2 SNEGSKA (reference sequence). The CDR3 coding sequence is TGCAGTGCTACAACCCTAGCGGGGGGCTCTCAAGAGACCCAGTACTTC. Protein: CSATTLAGGSQETQYF.

The chain has TRBV6-2 or TRBV6-3 and TRBJ2-5; possibly TRBD1 or TRBD2 for D (6 bases each). Germline CDR1 MNHEY, CDR2 SVGEGT. The V and J ends lost 6 bases and 2 bases respectively, with 13 bases between them. The CDR3 consists of 14 residues. The CDR3 DNA follows: TGTGCCAGCAGAAGAGGGGGGCAGCAAGAGACCCAGTACTTC. It is translated as CASRRGGQQETQYF.

This clonotype turned up a few times. The chain links TRBV20-1 to TRBJ1-1; D unresolved. CDR1 and CDR2 from the germline V gene are DFQATT and SNEGSKA (reference sequence). The CDR3 runs to 19 residues. V was clipped by 0 bases and J by 3 bases, with 26 bases between them. The DNA for the CDR3 is TGCAGTGCTAGAGATTGGCGTAGTAAGGGAAACGTACGGGACACTGAAGCTTTCTTT. Amino acids: CSARDWRSKGNVRDTEAFF.

The chain carries TRBV5-1 and TRBJ1-5, with D perhaps TRBD1 (6 bases). The CDR3 consists of 16 residues. V lost 2 bases to trimming and J lost 8 bases, with 20 bases between them. Germline V gene lookup returns CDR1 SGHRS and CDR2 YFSETQ. CDR3 sequence: CASSLSGQGRSEPQHF. CDR3 DNA sequence: TGCGCCAGCAGCTTATCGGGTCAGGGGCGTTCGGAGCCCCAGCATTTT.